Each of the 15 T cell receptor beta chains below was sequenced from the same sample in a study of blood T cell repertoires in COVID-19. Some clones are missing from TCRdb's copy, which holds only in-frame ones; the method was immunoSEQ multiplex PCR. The table lists 150,000 to 180,000 clones, roughly nine tenths of them singletons. The sequenced sample was peripheral blood. Receptor source: a man in his fifties with acute or convalescent COVID-19.

This clone was observed once. Within the sample, other DNA sequences also encode this same CDR3. V is TRBV15 and J is TRBJ2-1; 8 bases fit TRBD1. The ends lost 5 bases at V and 4 bases at J; junction bases unmatched: 4. This CDR3 has 14 amino acids. Germline CDR1 is LNHNV and CDR2 is YYDKDF (reference sequence). The CDR3 DNA follows: TGTGCCACCAGCCGCGACAGGGGATACAATGAGCAGTTCTTC. Translated: CATSRDRGYNEQFF.

The chain combines TRBV5-4 with TRBJ1-1; 8 nucleotides match TRBD1. Germline V gives CDR1 SGHNT, CDR2 YYREEE (reference sequence). V lost 6 bases, J lost 1 base, and 5 bases stayed unmatched. The CDR3 runs 14 residues. The CDR3 loop reads CASNPTGGNTEAFF. CDR3 nucleotide sequence: TGTGCCAGCAACCCAACAGGGGGGAACACTGAAGCTTTCTTT. The full variable domain, its missing parts supplied by reference TRBV5-4 and TRBJ1-1, is ETGVTQSPTHLIKTRGQQVTLRCSSQSGHNTVSWYQQALGQGPQFIFQYYREEENGRGNFPPRFSGLQFPNYSSELNVNALELDDSALYLCASNPTGGNTEAFFGQGTRLTVV.

V and J are TRBV6-5 and TRBJ2-7; D is ambiguous. Germline V gene lookup returns CDR1 MNHEY and CDR2 SVGAGI. The CDR3 extends over 15 amino acids. V shed 7 bases and J shed 0 bases, with 16 bases lying between them. The CDR3 region is CASISDYASSYEQYF. In nucleotides, the CDR3 is TGTGCCAGCATTTCCGATTATGCGAGCTCCTACGAGCAGTACTTC.

The V and J genes are TRBV3-1 (or the pseudogene TRBV3-2) and TRBJ2-3; D unresolved. V gave up 1 base and J gave up 2 bases, with 10 bases separating them. The CDR3 runs 15 residues. Germline V gives CDR1 LGHDT, CDR2 YNNKEL (reference sequence). CDR3 in DNA: TGTGCCAGCAGCCAAGGGATAGCTCTCACAGATACGCAGTATTTT. Translating gives CASSQGIALTDTQYF.

The CDR3 region is CATSETGVNTGELFF. Written as DNA, the CDR3 is TGTGCCACCAGTGAGACAGGGGTGAACACCGGGGAGCTGTTTTTT. The rearrangement uses TRBV24-1 and TRBJ2-2; TRBD1 agrees at 8 bases. The CDR3 covers 15 residues. Germline CDR1 KGHDR, CDR2 SFDVKD. V dropped 4 bases and J dropped 1; count of bases not matched to a gene: 1.

This chain connects TRBV4-2 to TRBJ2-3, with TRBD2 matching 11 bases. V trimming: 1 base; J trimming: 1 base; junction bases outside the gene matches: 13. The CDR3 length is 20 residues. Germline V gene data show CDR1 as LGHNA and CDR2 as YNFKEQ. The CDR3 DNA follows: TGTGCCAGCAGCCAAGCCGCACTAGCGGGAGATCGTTTGGGCACAGATACGCAGTATTTT. Residues: CASSQAALAGDRLGTDTQYF.

The chain combines TRBV7-8 with TRBJ2-5; D remains unclear. Trimming stripped 3 bases from V and 1 base from J, with 9 bases between. The germline gives CDR1 SGHVS, CDR2 FQNEAQ. CDR3 length: 14 residues. The CDR3 region is CASSFFGSQETQYF. The CDR3 DNA reads TGTGCCAGCAGCTTCTTTGGCAGCCAAGAGACCCAGTACTTC.

This chain joins TRBV29-1 and TRBJ2-7; TRBD1 is a possible D gene (5 bases). The CDR3 runs to 13 residues. From germline, CDR1 is SQVTM and CDR2 ANQGSEA. V was clipped by 2 bases and J by 3 bases, with 11 bases between them. CDR3 amino acids: CSVERAQGYEQYF. CDR3 bases: TGCAGCGTTGAACGGGCGCAGGGCTACGAGCAGTACTTC.

The chain employs TRBV2 and TRBJ2-3, with 10 bases aligning to TRBD2. CDR1 and CDR2 from the germline V gene are SNHLY and FYNNEI. V was pared by 7 bases and J by 2 bases, with 12 bases of the junction left unmatched. The CDR3 runs 17 residues. CDR3 region: CASTQPSGGASTDTQYF. The CDR3 bases are TGTGCCAGCACCCAGCCTAGCGGGGGTGCCTCCACAGATACGCAGTATTTT.

This clone showed up just once. This specimen includes other DNA sequences encoding the same CDR3. The V gene is TRBV19, the J gene TRBJ1-1, with 8 positions matching TRBD1. The CDR3 is 14 amino acids. Germline V gene lookup returns CDR1 LNHDA and CDR2 SQIVND (reference sequence). Trimming at V came to 3 bases and at J to 5 bases, leaving 5 bases not matched to a gene. The CDR3 here is CASSIDRGGTEAFF. The CDR3 DNA sequence: TGTGCCAGTAGTATCGACAGGGGAGGAACTGAAGCTTTCTTT.

This chain connects TRBV28 to TRBJ2-7; 7 nucleotides agree with TRBD1. J gave up 2 bases and V 9 bases, and 4 bases lay outside the gene matches. Germline V CDR1 and CDR2: MDHEN, SYDVKM. CDR3 length: 12 residues. The CDR3 sequence is CASSRGTYEQYV. CDR3 DNA sequence: TGTGCCAGTAGCAGGGGGACCTACGAGCAGTACGTC.

V and J are TRBV19 and TRBJ2-3; 15 bases are shared with TRBD2. V was pared by 6 bases and J by 8 bases, with 12 bases of the junction left unmatched. Germline-derived CDR1 and CDR2 are LNHDA and SQIVND (reference sequence). This CDR3 has 17 amino acids. The CDR3 bases are TGTGCCAGTAGGACAGGGGTCGGACTAGCGGGAGGGCGTACGCAGTATTTT. Translation: CASRTGVGLAGGRTQYF.

The chain has TRBV10-1 and TRBJ2-1; 12 bases map to TRBD2. The CDR3 has 18 amino acids. J was trimmed by 2 bases and V by 5 bases; bases with no gene match: 10. Germline V gene data show CDR1 as WNHNN and CDR2 as SYGVQD (reference sequence). The CDR3 loop is CASSSTSGSSLTYNEQFF. Written as DNA, the CDR3 is TGCGCCAGCAGTTCGACTAGCGGGAGTTCCCTAACCTACAATGAGCAGTTCTTC.

The sample holds one count of this clone. This rearrangement joins TRBV6-5 to TRBJ2-7, with D possibly TRBD2 on 5 matching bases. Germline-derived CDR1 and CDR2 are MNHEY and SVGAGI. The CDR3 length is 11 residues. Between the trimmed V and J ends, which lost 8 bases and 2 bases, there was a span of 7 bases. CDR3 coding DNA: TGTGCCAGCGAACTAGCCTACGAGCAGTACTTC. As protein: CASELAYEQYF.

CDR3 amino acids: CASSVEAGTNTGELFF. CDR3 nucleotides: TGTGCCAGCAGTGTTGAAGCCGGGACGAACACCGGGGAGCTGTTTTTT. This rearrangement joins TRBV2 to TRBJ2-2; D possibly corresponds to TRBD2 (5 bases). CDR1 is SNHLY and CDR2 is FYNNEI in the germline V gene. V lost 4 bases and J 0 bases, leaving 12 bases between the germline ends. The CDR3 runs to 16 residues.